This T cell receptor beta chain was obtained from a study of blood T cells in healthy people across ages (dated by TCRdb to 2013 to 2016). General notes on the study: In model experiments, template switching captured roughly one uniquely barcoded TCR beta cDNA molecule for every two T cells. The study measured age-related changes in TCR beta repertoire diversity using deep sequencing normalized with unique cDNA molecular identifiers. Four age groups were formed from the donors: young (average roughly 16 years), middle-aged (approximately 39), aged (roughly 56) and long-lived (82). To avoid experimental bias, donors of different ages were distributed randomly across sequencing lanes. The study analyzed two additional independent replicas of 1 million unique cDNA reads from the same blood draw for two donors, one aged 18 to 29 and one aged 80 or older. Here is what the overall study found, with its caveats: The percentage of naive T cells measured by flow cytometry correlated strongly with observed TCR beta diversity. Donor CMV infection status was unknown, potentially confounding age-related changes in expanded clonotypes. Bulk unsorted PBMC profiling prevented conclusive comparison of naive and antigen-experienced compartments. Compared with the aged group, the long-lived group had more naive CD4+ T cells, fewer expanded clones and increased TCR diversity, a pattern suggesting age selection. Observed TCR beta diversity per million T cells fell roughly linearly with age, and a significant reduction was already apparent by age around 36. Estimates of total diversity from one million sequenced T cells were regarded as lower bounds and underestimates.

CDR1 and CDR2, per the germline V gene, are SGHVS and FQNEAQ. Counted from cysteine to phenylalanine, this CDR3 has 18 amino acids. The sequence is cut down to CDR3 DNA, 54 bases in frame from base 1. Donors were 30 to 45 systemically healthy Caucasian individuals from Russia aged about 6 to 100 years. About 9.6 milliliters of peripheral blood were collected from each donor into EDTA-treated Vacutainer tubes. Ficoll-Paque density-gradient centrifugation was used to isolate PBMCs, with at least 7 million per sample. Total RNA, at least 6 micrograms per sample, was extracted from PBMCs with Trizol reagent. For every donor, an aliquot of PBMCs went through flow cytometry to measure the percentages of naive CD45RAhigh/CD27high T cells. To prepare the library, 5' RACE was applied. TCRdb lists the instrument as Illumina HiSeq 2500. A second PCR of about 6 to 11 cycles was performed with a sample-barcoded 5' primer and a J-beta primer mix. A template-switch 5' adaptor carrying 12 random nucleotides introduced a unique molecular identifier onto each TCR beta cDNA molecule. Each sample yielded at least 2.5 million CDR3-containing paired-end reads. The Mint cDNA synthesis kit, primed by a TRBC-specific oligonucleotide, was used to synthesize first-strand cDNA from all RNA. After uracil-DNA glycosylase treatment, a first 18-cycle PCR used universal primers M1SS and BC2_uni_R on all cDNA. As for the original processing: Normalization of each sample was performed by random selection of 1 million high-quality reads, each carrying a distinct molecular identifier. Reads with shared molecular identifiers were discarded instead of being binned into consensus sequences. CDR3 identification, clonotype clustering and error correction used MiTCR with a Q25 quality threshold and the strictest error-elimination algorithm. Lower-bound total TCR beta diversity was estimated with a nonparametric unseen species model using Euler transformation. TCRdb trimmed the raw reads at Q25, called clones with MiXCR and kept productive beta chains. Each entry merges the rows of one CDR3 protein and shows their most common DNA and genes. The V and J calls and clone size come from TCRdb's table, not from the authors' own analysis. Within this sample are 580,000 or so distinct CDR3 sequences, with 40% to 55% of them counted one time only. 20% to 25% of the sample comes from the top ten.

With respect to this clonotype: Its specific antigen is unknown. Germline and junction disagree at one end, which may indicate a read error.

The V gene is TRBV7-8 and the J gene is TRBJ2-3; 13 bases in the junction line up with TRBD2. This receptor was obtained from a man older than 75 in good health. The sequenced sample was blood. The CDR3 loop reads CASSRKLAGGNPTNTQYF. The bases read TGTGCCAGCAGCCGTAAACTAGCGGGAGGGAACCCCACAAATACGCAGTATTTT.